The entry below gives a single T cell receptor (beta chain) sequence along with its context. No antigen is known for it. This may come from a read error, since a much larger clone is one base off. This sample was included in a study of read filtering for tumor transcriptome and immune sequencing. Across the study: Transcriptome libraries were built from DNase-treated RNA.

From roughly 390 ng of RNA, a library with molecular barcoded alpha/delta and beta/gamma adaptors was made. MiXCR, run by TCRdb on the reads, gives a single entry per CDR3 protein. The sample includes tens of thousands of distinct CDR3 sequences, roughly 15% of them seen just once. The CDR3 length is 15 residues. CDR1 is DFQATT and CDR2 is SNEGSKA in the germline V gene (reference sequence). Whole-study results and caveats: Single-read clonotypes: roughly four fifths of IR-seq clonotypes (roughly 4% of reads), around three quarters of RNA-seq clonotypes (approximately 45% of reads). RNA-seq captured clonotypes less deeply and reliably than IR-seq.

The TCR originated in a donor aged 40 or older with multiple myeloma. V usage is TRBV20-1 and J usage is TRBJ2-1; D call uncertain. Sequenced sample: a population of CD138-negative cells sorted from bone marrow. CDR3 bases: TGCGGTGCTCGCCGTTGGGAAAGCTCCTACGATGAGCAGTTCTTC. Protein product: CGARRWESSYDEQFF.